Following are 9 T cell receptor beta chains from one sample sequenced in a study of blood T cell repertoires in COVID-19. Measured with immunoSEQ multiplex PCR; TCRdb has only the in-frame clones, and not every one. The repertoire holds about 78,000 clones, 80% seen once, with 5.8% in the top ten. Sequencing was done on a sample of peripheral blood. The receptors stem from a man in his sixties with active or convalescent COVID-19.

CDR3 region: CASSKLRQETQYF. Here the CDR3 DNA reads TGTGCCAGCAGCAAACTTCGTCAAGAGACCCAGTACTTC. The genes are TRBV21-1 and TRBJ2-5; the table's D call of TRBD2 was not tested on the DNA. TRBV21-1 is a pseudogene segment. The CDR3 is made up of 13 amino acids.

The chain carries TRBV30 and TRBJ1-5; TRBD1 might be the D (5 bases). Germline lookup yields CDR1 GTSNPN and CDR2 SVGIG (reference sequence). The CDR3 extends over 15 amino acids. The V end lost 2 bases, the J end lost 4 bases, and 15 bases lay between the germline ends. CDR3 region: CAWSPGGGWNQPQHF. The CDR3 DNA sequence: TGTGCCTGGAGTCCCGGGGGTGGGTGGAATCAGCCCCAGCATTTT.

The DNA of the CDR3 is TGTGCCAGCAGTCCAGGACAAGGGTTCGAGCAGTACTTC. As protein: CASSPGQGFEQYF. The chain carries TRBV7-2 and TRBJ2-7, with D perhaps TRBD1 (5 bases). The V end was cut by 6 bases, the J end by 6 bases, with 15 bases between. CDR3 length equals 13 residues. The germline V gene encodes CDR1 SGHTA and CDR2 FQGNSA.

This clone has a handful of counts. This sequence joins TRBV7-2 and TRBJ1-2; perhaps TRBD1 as D (5 bases). This CDR3 comprises 16 residues. Trimming removed 5 bases from V and 5 bases from J, with 21 bases in between. The V gene's germline CDR1 is SGHTA and CDR2 FQGNSA. CDR3 loop: CASSTNTRSRGYGYTF. Here the CDR3 DNA reads TGTGCCAGCAGCACCAATACGCGCAGCCGGGGGTATGGCTACACCTTC. Complete variable domain (other parts from reference TRBV7-2 and TRBJ1-2): GAGVSQSPSNKVTEKGKDVELRCDPISGHTALYWYRQSLGQGLEFLIYFQGNSAPDKSGLPSDRFSAERTGGSVSTLTIQRTQQEDSAVYLCASSTNTRSRGYGYTFGSGTRLTVV.

The chain has TRBV12-3 or TRBV12-4 and TRBJ1-6; D call uncertain. Trimming removed 3 bases from V and 9 bases from J, with 9 bases in between. This CDR3 has 13 amino acids. CDR3 DNA sequence: TGTGCCAGCAGTTTGACGTCAGGTTCACCCCTCCACTTT. It encodes CASSLTSGSPLHF.

The chain uses TRBV9 and TRBJ1-1, with TRBD1 as a possible D gene (5 bases). Germline-derived CDR1 and CDR2 are SGDLS and YYNGEE. The CDR3 is 16 residues long. The V gene lost 3 bases and the J gene lost 1 base, with 16 bases spanning the gap. The CDR3 loop is CASSAPPGRGNTEAFF. CDR3 in DNA: TGTGCCAGCAGCGCGCCCCCAGGGAGGGGGAACACTGAAGCTTTCTTT.

The gene calls are TRBV3-1 (or the pseudogene TRBV3-2) and TRBJ1-1, with TRBD1 matching 10 bases. After removal of 1 base from V and 5 bases from J, the junction contained 4 bases not matched to a gene. CDR1 is LGHDT and CDR2 is YNNKEL in the germline V gene (reference sequence). The CDR3 consists of 15 residues. The CDR3 reads CASSQADRGGTEAFF. CDR3 in DNA: TGTGCCAGCAGCCAAGCGGACAGGGGGGGGACTGAAGCTTTCTTT.

The chain has TRBV6-5 and TRBJ2-3; the match to TRBD1 covers 7 bases. V trimming: 6 bases; J trimming: 0 bases; junction bases outside the gene matches: 6. The germline CDR1 and CDR2 sequences are MNHEY and SVGAGI. The CDR3 is 15 residues long. The DNA for the CDR3 is TGTGCCAGCAGGTCGGGACAGCTTAGCACAGATACGCAGTATTTT. Translated, it gives CASRSGQLSTDTQYF.

The chain couples TRBV7-9 to TRBJ1-1; 7 nucleotides match TRBD1. CDR1 and CDR2 (germline): SEHNR, FQNEAQ (reference sequence). V lost 4 bases and J lost 6; bases outside the gene matches: 8. This CDR3 contains 14 residues. As DNA, the CDR3 is TGTGCCAGCAGCTCAACCAGGGGGTTCCCTGAAGCTTTCTTT. Translated: CASSSTRGFPEAFF.